The 16 T cell receptor beta chains given below trace back to one sample, sequenced in a study of blood T cells in healthy people across ages. Primed by a sample-barcoded 5' primer and a J-beta primer mix, a second PCR proceeded for 7 to 11 cycles. TCRdb reprocessed the 5' RACE reads with MiXCR, giving one entry per CDR3 protein. The sample consists of just under 750,000 distinct CDR3 sequences, 22% of them appearing once. Input material: blood. The receptors originated from a man aged 65-85 years in good health.

The chain links TRBV7-2 to TRBJ1-5, with 8 bases fitting TRBD1. V lost 3 bases and J lost 3; bases outside the gene matches: 7. The CDR3 runs to 16 residues. CDR1 and CDR2 from the germline V gene are SGHTA and FQGNSA. CDR3 in DNA: TGTGCCAGCAGCTTCACAGGGGGGTTGTCCAATCAGCCCCAGCATTTT. Translating it yields CASSFTGGLSNQPQHF.

CDR3 nucleotides: TGTGCCAGCAGCAACCGGTTCGGACTAGGGAGCACAGATACGCAGTATTTT. It yields the protein CASSNRFGLGSTDTQYF. V usage is TRBV3-1 and J usage is TRBJ2-3; TRBD2 matches 7 bases. Per germline, CDR1 LGHDT and CDR2 YNNKEL (reference sequence). The CDR3 spans 17 residues. V lost 5 bases, J lost 0 bases, and 11 bases stayed unmatched.

The chain links TRBV11-2 to TRBJ2-5, with D hard to call. The CDR3 consists of 15 residues. V lost 1 base, J lost 4 bases, and 13 bases lay in between. The V gene's germline CDR1 is SGHAT and CDR2 FQNNGV. CDR3 residues: CASSLVLATRETQYF. DNA for the CDR3: TGTGCCAGCAGCTTAGTGCTGGCGACAAGAGAGACCCAGTACTTC.

CDR3 in amino acids: CSATGGANWNTQYF. The CDR3 nucleotides read TGCAGTGCTACCGGGGGGGCTAATTGGAATACGCAGTATTTT. The chain carries TRBV20-1 and TRBJ2-3; 8 nucleotides align to TRBD2. CDR1 and CDR2 (germline): DFQATT, SNEGSKA (reference sequence). V lost 4 bases, J lost 7 bases, and 10 bases stayed unmatched. The CDR3 totals 14 residues.

This clonotype has just a few counts. The chain combines TRBV12-3 or TRBV12-4 with TRBJ2-3; D remains unclear. This CDR3 is built from 13 residues. V was pared by 3 bases and J by 2 bases, with 6 bases between. The CDR3 DNA follows: TGTGCCAGCAGTTTTTTCGACACAGATACGCAGTATTTT. This sequence encodes CASSFFDTDTQYF.

Concerning this clonotype itself: An end of the junction differs from the germline gene, which may be a read error. J is TRBJ1-1 and V is TRBV28, with unresolved D. Germline CDR1 and CDR2: MDHEN and SYDVKM. CDR3 size: 13 residues. CDR3 residues: CANSSGPRKVAFF. CDR3 DNA sequence: TGTGCCAACAGTTCCGGGCCCCGAAAAGTAGCTTTCTTT. The full variable domain, rest sourced from reference TRBV28 and TRBJ1-1, is DVKVTQSSRYLVKRTGEKVFLECVQDMDHENMFWYRQDPGLGLRLIYFSYDVKMKEKGDIPEGYSVSREKKERFSLILESASTNQTSMYLCANSSGPRKVAFFGQGTRLTVV.

This clonotype was detected many times. The chain has TRBV6-2 or TRBV6-3 and TRBJ2-7, with TRBD2 as a possible D gene (6 bases). V dropped 5 bases and J dropped 1 base, with 6 bases sitting between them. Germline values: CDR1 MNHEY, CDR2 SVGEGT. This CDR3 is built from 12 residues. This chain's CDR3 is CASSRGSYEQYV. In nucleotides, the CDR3 is TGTGCCAGCAGTCGGGGGTCCTACGAGCAGTACGTC.

The chain uses TRBV7-9 and TRBJ1-3, with no clear D. The CDR3 runs 14 residues. Trimming took off 5 bases at V and 8 bases at J, with 16 bases between the two ends. In germline, CDR1 is SEHNR, CDR2 FQNEAQ (reference sequence). CDR3 loop: CASSPSPAKDTIYF. CDR3 nucleotides: TGTGCCAGCAGCCCCTCTCCGGCGAAGGACACCATATATTTT.

The chain joins TRBV28 to TRBJ1-3; D not certain. Germline CDR1 reads MDHEN; CDR2 reads SYDVKM. Deletions cut 7 bases from V and 0 bases from J, with 10 bases between. This CDR3 comprises 14 residues. CDR3 protein: CASTPSLSGNTIYF. CDR3 in DNA: TGTGCCAGCACCCCATCGCTCTCTGGAAACACCATATATTTT.

The V gene is TRBV7-9, the J gene TRBJ2-3; D may be TRBD2 (6 bases). V was clipped by 5 bases and J by 4 bases, with 16 bases between them. Germline lookup yields CDR1 SEHNR and CDR2 FQNEAQ (reference sequence). This CDR3 is 15 amino acids long. The CDR3 DNA is TGTGCCAGCAGCCCCACTAGCAAGTCGGCAGATACGCAGTATTTT. It codes for CASSPTSKSADTQYF.

The chain recombines TRBV12-3 or TRBV12-4 with TRBJ2-2; D call uncertain. This CDR3 is 13 amino acids long. V was shortened by 6 bases and J by 4 bases, with 9 bases between the two germline ends. The CDR3, as DNA: TGTGCCAGCAGGGAACTCGCCACCGGGGAGCTGTTTTTT. Translated, it gives CASRELATGELFF.

The genes are TRBV2 and TRBJ2-1, with a weak D call TRBD1 (6 bases). The CDR3 covers 12 residues. Germline V gives CDR1 SNHLY, CDR2 FYNNEI. Trimming removed 10 bases from V and 4 bases from J, with 11 bases in between. CDR3 amino acids: CAKLDSYNEQFF. CDR3 nucleotide sequence: TGTGCCAAACTGGACAGTTACAATGAGCAGTTCTTC.

J is TRBJ1-5 and V is TRBV12-3 or TRBV12-4; tentatively, D is TRBD1 (5 bases). The CDR3 length is 16 residues. Trimming took 6 bases from V and 0 from J, leaving 15 bases between them. In DNA form, the CDR3 reads TGTGCCAGCAGCAGTACAGGAGTCTATAGCAATCAGCCCCAGCATTTT. Translating gives CASSSTGVYSNQPQHF.

The chain links TRBV18 to TRBJ2-5; 7 nucleotides line up with TRBD1. The V gene end was trimmed by 0 bases and the J gene end by 5 bases; junction bases not matched to a gene: 9. Germline CDR1 is KGHSH and CDR2 is LQKENI. The CDR3 spans 16 residues. CDR3 nucleotide sequence: TGTGCCAGCTCACCACCTGCGACAGGGAGAGACGAGACCCAGTACTTC. It codes for CASSPPATGRDETQYF.

This clonotype was recorded at least ten times. V gene TRBV27 combines with J gene TRBJ2-7; the match to TRBD1 covers 7 bases. V trimming: 5 bases; J trimming: 2 bases; junction bases outside the gene matches: 6. CDR3 length equals 14 residues. The V gene's germline CDR1 is MNHEY and CDR2 SMNVEV (reference sequence). In DNA form, the CDR3 reads TGTGCCAGCAGTACGACAGGGCCCACCTACGAGCAGTACTTC. Protein: CASSTTGPTYEQYF.

The chain carries TRBV6-1 and TRBJ2-5; tentative D call: TRBD2 (5 bases). The closer fit of TRBJ2-7 to the DNA end suggests the J call may be wrong. Germline V gene data show CDR1 as MNHNS and CDR2 as SASEGT. The CDR3 is 14 amino acids. In nucleotides, the CDR3 is TGTGCCAGCAGTGAGAGTAGCGTTTCCTACGAGCAGTACGTC. Protein product: CASSESSVSYEQYV.